This T cell receptor (beta chain) was captured by sequencing in a study of T cell responses to AZD1222 COVID-19 vaccine (TCRdb year 2021). General notes on the study: A total of around 240 trial participants underwent TCR sequencing, of whom 207 had received two doses of AZD1222 and roughly 26 had received two doses of the MenACWY control vaccine. Trial participants were enrolled by age into 18-55, 56-69 and 70-plus year subgroups, with approximately 150, 30 and 60 TCR-sequenced participants respectively. Overall study results and their limits: CD4 TCRs associated with the vaccine covered the entire spike protein, and the dominant responses were in regions 160-218 and 743-854. Participants were mostly white British, with more females than males. The authors suggested clonal diversity may have been underestimated. Epitopes outside the regions mutated in the B.1.351 and B.1.1.7 variants were reportedly recognized by nearly half of the unique spike-specific TCRs. Because no day 14 peak-response samples were available, the repertoires could be characterized only after the peak T cell response. After two AZD1222 doses, spike-specific TCR breadth and depth were significantly higher than at day 0 and than in MenACWY recipients. Conclusions about previously exposed vaccinees were limited because only six AZD1222 recipients were SARS-CoV-2 seropositive at baseline. In the small 56-69-year group, the increase in depth fell short of significance, most likely because of low power.

V and J are truncated by 0 bases and 6 bases respectively, leaving an intervening sequence of 4 bases. According to the germline V gene (reference sequence), CDR1 reads SGHKS and CDR2 reads YYEKEE. Counted from cysteine to phenylalanine, this CDR3 has 12 amino acids. Only the CDR3 portion is preserved as DNA: 36 bases, with reading frame beginning at the first base. The intended sense of this specimen's time point label: baseline before first vaccination. In the paper's terms, the treatment or condition label means: meningococcal conjugate vaccine given as trial control. The vaccinee samples were drawn from two UK trials, COV001 and COV002, one of which was a single-blind randomized controlled phase 2/3 trial testing AZD1222 (ChAdOx1 nCoV-19) in healthy adults. For TCRbeta chain sequencing, PBMC samples from trial participants were taken at day 0 and at day 28 after the second dose. A remark on this clone: The target of this receptor is not known. Per-base qualities were not stored, and no clone one base away is much larger.

The CDR3 regions of human TCRbeta chains were analyzed by immunosequencing. On the authors' methods: TCRs in the repertoires were compared against a reference library of SARS-CoV-2-specific TCRs that had been generated with the MIRA antigen-specificity platform. Breadth was defined as the fraction of unique TCRs that were SARS-CoV-2-associated, and depth was defined as the fraction of total T cells that were SARS-CoV-2-associated. Each spike-specific TCR was assigned to its reactive spike region and to a CD4 or CD8 class using the MIRA data. Log10-transformed breadth and depth values were compared by one-way ANOVA with Sidak's multiple comparisons tests. TCRdb retrieved this table from immuneACCESS and kept in-frame rearrangements only. Not all clones are present; in checked studies, unresolved V genes account for under half, and no reason is known for the remainder. V, J and clone size derive from that table, while D and trimming were established from the DNA sequence. The sample yields 45,000 to 55,000 clones; roughly three quarters were counted once. The biggest ten clones account for 20% to 25% of the sample.

The sequence came from an adult in good health. The sequenced sample was peripheral blood, obtained on day 0 of MenACWY control vaccination. Recombination linked TRBV5-5 to TRBJ2-1; confidence is insufficient to name the D gene. The CDR3 region: CASSLDINEQFF. Read as DNA, the sequence is TGTGCCAGCAGCTTGGATATCAATGAGCAGTTCTTC.